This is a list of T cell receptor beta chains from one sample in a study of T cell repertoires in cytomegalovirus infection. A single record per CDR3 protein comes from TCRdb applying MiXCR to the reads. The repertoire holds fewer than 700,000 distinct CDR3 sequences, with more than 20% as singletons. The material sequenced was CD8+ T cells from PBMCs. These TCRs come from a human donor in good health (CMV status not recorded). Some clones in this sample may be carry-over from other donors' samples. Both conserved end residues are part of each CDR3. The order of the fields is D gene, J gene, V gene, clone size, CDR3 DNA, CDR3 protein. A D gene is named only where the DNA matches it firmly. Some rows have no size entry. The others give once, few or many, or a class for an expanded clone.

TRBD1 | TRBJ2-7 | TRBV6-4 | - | TGTGCCAGCAGTGACCTCTCGGACAGGGCACACGAGCAGTACTTC | CASSDLSDRAHEQYF
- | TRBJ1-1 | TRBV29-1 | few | TGCAGCGTTGAAGCCCCGGTCAACACTGAAGCTTTCTTT | CSVEAPVNTEAFF
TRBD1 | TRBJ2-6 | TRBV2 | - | TGTGCCAGCAGGGACAGGGGGCTGAATGGGGCCAACGTCCTGACTTTC | CASRDRGLNGANVLTF
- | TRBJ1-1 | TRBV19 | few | TGTGCCAGTAGCTTTTCCGGCTCAAACACTGAAGCTTTCTTT | CASSFSGSNTEAFF
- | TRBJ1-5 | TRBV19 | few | TGTGCCAGTAGTGAGGACATCTTCAATCAGCCCCAGCATTTT | CASSEDIFNQPQHF
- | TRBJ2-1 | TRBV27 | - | TGTGCCAGCAGTTTATCGGCCTCGCTGGCTACAAGGGGCTACAATGAGCAGTTCTTC | CASSLSASLATRGYNEQFF
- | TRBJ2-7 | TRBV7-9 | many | TGTGCCAGCAGCCAGTCGGGGTCCGGGCTGGGCGAGCAGTACTTC | CASSQSGSGLGEQYF
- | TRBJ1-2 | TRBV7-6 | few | TGTGCCAGCAGCCAAGGGGAGGCAGCTTATGGCTACACCTTC | CASSQGEAAYGYTF
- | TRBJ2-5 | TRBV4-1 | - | TGCGCCAGCAGCCAAGATTCCCCATTGGAGACCCAGTACTTC | CASSQDSPLETQYF
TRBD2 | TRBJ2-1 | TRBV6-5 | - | TGTGCCAGCAGTTTTTTGGGACTAGCGGGGGGCAGGAACAATGAGCAGTTCTTC | CASSFLGLAGGRNNEQFF
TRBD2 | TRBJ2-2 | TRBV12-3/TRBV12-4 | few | TGTGCCATTGCCCTGACTAGCGGTCCCACCGGGGAGCTGTTTTTT | CAIALTSGPTGELFF
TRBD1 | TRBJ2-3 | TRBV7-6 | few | TGTGCCAGCAGCCCACAGGGGTACGGGACAGATACGCAGTATTTT | CASSPQGYGTDTQYF
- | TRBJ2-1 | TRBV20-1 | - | TGCAGTGCTAGAGATTGGAGGGCCCACAATGAGCAGTTCTTC | CSARDWRAHNEQFF
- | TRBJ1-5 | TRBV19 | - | TGTGCCAGTAGTGAAGGGTTAGGGGGTGGCAATCAGCCCCAGCATTTT | CASSEGLGGGNQPQHF
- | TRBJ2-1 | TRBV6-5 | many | TGTGCCAGCAGTTACTCGTGGAATGAGCAGTTCTTC | CASSYSWNEQFF
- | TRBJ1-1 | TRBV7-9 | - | TGTGCCTACTGGATGAACACTGAAGCTTTCTTT | CAYWMNTEAFF
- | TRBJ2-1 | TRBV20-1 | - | TGCAGTGCTAACCCGGGGGACATCTACAATGAGCAGTTCTTC | CSANPGDIYNEQFF
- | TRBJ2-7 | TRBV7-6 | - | TGTGCCAGCAGCTTAGCGTTAGGGACACTGCCCGAGCAGTACTTC | CASSLALGTLPEQYF
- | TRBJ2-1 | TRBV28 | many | TGTGCCAGCAGCAAGGGGACCCCCTACAATGAGCAGTTCTTC | CASSKGTPYNEQFF
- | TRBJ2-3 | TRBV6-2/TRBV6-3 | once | TGTGCCAGCAGTTACTACGTAGAATTGGACTCGGGCGCAGATACGCAGTATTTT | CASSYYVELDSGADTQYF
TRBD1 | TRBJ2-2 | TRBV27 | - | TGTGCCAGCTCATACTCAGGGGGCGTCTCCCCCGGGGAGCTGTTTTTT | CASSYSGGVSPGELFF
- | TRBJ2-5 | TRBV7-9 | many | TGTGCCAGCAGCACCGTCGGGGGCCGAGAGACCCAGTACTTC | CASSTVGGRETQYF
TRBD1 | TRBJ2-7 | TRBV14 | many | TGTGCCAGCAGCCAAGTGGGACAGAAATACTACGAGCAGTACTTC | CASSQVGQKYYEQYF
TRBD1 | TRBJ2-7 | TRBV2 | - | TGTGCCAGCAGTGAGTGGGGACAGGCGGCCTACGAGCAGTACTTC | CASSEWGQAAYEQYF
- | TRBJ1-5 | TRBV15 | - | TGTGCCACCGGCAGAGGAGATTCCAATCAGCCCCAGCATTTT | CATGRGDSNQPQHF
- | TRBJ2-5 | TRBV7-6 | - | TGTGCCAGCAGCTTAGCGGGCCCTGAAGAGACCCAGTACTTC | CASSLAGPEETQYF
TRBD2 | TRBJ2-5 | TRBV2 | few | TGTGCCAGCATTCTGGTAGCGGGGGGTCGAAAGACCCAGTACTTC | CASILVAGGRKTQYF
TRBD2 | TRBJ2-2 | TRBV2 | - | TGTGCCAGCAGGCGGGAGACTAGCGGGACCGAGGAGCTGTTTTTT | CASRRETSGTEELFF
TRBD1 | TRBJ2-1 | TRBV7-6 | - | TGTGCTAGCAGCCTCGGGACAGCGCACCTCTCCTACAATGAGCAGTTCTTC | CASSLGTAHLSYNEQFF
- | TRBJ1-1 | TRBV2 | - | TGTGCCAGCAGTGAACGGCCGGAAGCTTTCTTT | CASSERPEAFF
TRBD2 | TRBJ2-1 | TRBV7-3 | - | TGTGCCAACAGCCGGGCAGCGGGGGGACCTTACAATGAGCAGTTCTTC | CANSRAAGGPYNEQFF
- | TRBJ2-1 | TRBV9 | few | TGTGCCAGCAGCCTAGCAGGGGGGCAGGCGGGTGAGCAGTTCTTC | CASSLAGGQAGEQFF
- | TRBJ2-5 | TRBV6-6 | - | TGTGCCAGCAGTTACGAGGGGAGGGAGACCCAGTACTTC | CASSYEGRETQYF
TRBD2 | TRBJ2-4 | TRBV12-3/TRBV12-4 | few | TGTGCCAGCAGTCGAGCGGGGGGGCCGGTGGTGGGCAAAAACATTCAGTACTTC | CASSRAGGPVVGKNIQYF
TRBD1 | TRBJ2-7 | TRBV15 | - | TGTGCCACCAGCTCCCATGGACAGGGATTACCCTACGAGCAGTACTTC | CATSSHGQGLPYEQYF
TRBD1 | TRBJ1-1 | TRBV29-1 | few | TGCAGCGTTGCGACAGGGGAAACTGAAGCTTTCTTT | CSVATGETEAFF
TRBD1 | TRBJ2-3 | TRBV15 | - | TGTGCCACCAGCAGAGCCGGGACAGAATTCACAGATACGCAGTATTTT | CATSRAGTEFTDTQYF
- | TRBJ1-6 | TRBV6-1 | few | TGTGCCACCTCCCCGGGGGGTTCACCCCTCCACTTT | CATSPGGSPLHF
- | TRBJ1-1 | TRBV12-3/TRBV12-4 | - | TGTGCCAGCAGTTTCCCGCACAGGTTCCCTATGAACACTGAAGCTTTCTTT | CASSFPHRFPMNTEAFF
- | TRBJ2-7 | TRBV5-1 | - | TGCGCCAGCACCAAGAACGGCCGTTCCGAGCAGTACTTC | CASTKNGRSEQYF
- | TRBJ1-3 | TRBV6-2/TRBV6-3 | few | TGTGCCAGCTTTGGACGGAACTCTGGAAACACCATATATTTT | CASFGRNSGNTIYF
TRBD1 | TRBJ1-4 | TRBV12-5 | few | TGTGCTAGTGGTTTGGTAGGGACAGGGGGAGAAAAACTGTTTTTT | CASGLVGTGGEKLFF